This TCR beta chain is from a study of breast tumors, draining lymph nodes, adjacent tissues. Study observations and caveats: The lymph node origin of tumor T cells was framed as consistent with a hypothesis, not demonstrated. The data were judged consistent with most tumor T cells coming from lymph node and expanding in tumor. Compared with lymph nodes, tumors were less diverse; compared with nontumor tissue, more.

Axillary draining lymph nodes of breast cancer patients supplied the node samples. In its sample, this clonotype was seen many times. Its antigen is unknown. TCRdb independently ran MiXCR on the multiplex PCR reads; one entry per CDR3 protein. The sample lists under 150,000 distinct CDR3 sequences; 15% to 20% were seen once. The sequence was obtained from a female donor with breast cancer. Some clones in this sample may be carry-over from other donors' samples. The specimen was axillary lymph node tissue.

The CDR3 spells CASGRTGYNSPLHF. CDR3 DNA sequence: TGTGCCAGCGGGAGGACAGGTTATAATTCACCCCTCCACTTT. The gene calls are TRBV5-6 and TRBJ1-6, with 7 nucleotides matching TRBD1. Unmatched junction bases numbered 5, after V lost 7 bases and J lost 4 bases. Germline V gene sequence: CDR1 SGHDT, CDR2 YYEEEE. CDR3 length equals 14 residues. Full variable domain (missing parts from reference TRBV5-6 and TRBJ1-6): DAGVTQSPTHLIKTRGQQVTLRCSPKSGHDTVSWYQQALGQGPQFIFQYYEEEERQRGNFPDRFSGHQFPNYSSELNVNALLLGDSALYLCASGRTGYNSPLHFGNGTRLTVT.